These 23 T cell receptor beta chains came from one sample sequenced in a study of T-cell memory formation after mild COVID-19. TCRdb used MiXCR to reprocess the 5' RACE reads, holding one entry per CDR3 protein. The sample lists 470,000 or so distinct CDR3 sequences; around a quarter were seen once. Sequencing was performed on PBMCs or a T cell subset sorted from them (not recorded which). Source of these receptors: an adult woman who had mild COVID-19 (a few samples of this study predate the infection). Cell type and time point are not known.

The rearrangement links TRBV20-1 to TRBJ2-4, with no clear D. CDR1 DFQATT and CDR2 SNEGSKA come from the germline V gene (reference sequence). V was shortened by 3 bases and J by 1 base, with 4 bases between the two germline ends. CDR3 length: 12 amino acids. The CDR3 bases are TGCAGTGCTAGCGGGGCCAAAAACATTCAGTACTTC. Its protein is CSASGAKNIQYF.

The chain carries TRBV5-4 and TRBJ2-1; a weak D match, TRBD2 (6 bases). V shed 5 bases and J shed 9 bases, with 18 bases lying between them. The germline V gene encodes CDR1 SGHNT and CDR2 YYREEE (reference sequence). This CDR3 is built from 14 residues. The CDR3 region has the DNA TGTGCCAGCAGTGTGTACGGGAGATTAAGTGAGCAGTTCTTC. It is translated as CASSVYGRLSEQFF.

V usage is TRBV16 and J usage is TRBJ1-3, with D hard to call. Germline CDR1 is KGHSY and CDR2 is FQNENV. Trimming removed 1 base at V and 6 bases at J, with 7 bases between. There are 13 residues in the CDR3. This CDR3 is CASSQFLKNTIYF. CDR3 nucleotides: TGTGCCAGCAGCCAATTCCTGAAAAACACCATATATTTT.

This clonotype was seen a few times. The V call is TRBV20-1, the J call TRBJ2-1; the match to TRBD2 covers 8 bases. The V and J ends lost 2 bases and 6 bases, in that order; junction bases with no gene match: 6. CDR1 DFQATT and CDR2 SNEGSKA come from the germline V gene (reference sequence). This CDR3 comprises 14 residues. CDR3 nucleotide sequence: TGCAGTGCTAGAACCTACGGGGGGGCCAATGAGCAGTTCTTC. It codes for CSARTYGGANEQFF.

This clonotype appeared many times. The J gene is TRBJ2-6, the V gene TRBV20-1; the match to TRBD1 covers 9 bases. Losses at the gene ends were 3 bases for V and 9 bases for J; bases not matched to a gene: 9. The CDR3 runs to 15 residues. Germline V gene lookup returns CDR1 DFQATT and CDR2 SNEGSKA (reference sequence). The CDR3 bases are TGCAGTGCTAGTACGGGACAGGGCGATGTCAACGTCCTGACTTTC. Protein product: CSASTGQGDVNVLTF.

The rearrangement uses TRBV5-1 and TRBJ2-5; TRBD2 agrees at 13 bases. The CDR3 runs to 15 residues. Per the germline V gene, CDR1 is SGHRS and CDR2 is YFSETQ. The junction had 6 bases not matched to a gene; V was cut back by 6 bases and J by 4 bases. DNA for the CDR3: TGCGCCAGCACCGTGGGACTAGCGGGATCAGAGACCCAGTACTTC. Amino acid sequence: CASTVGLAGSETQYF.

The J gene is TRBJ2-5, the V gene TRBV30; D possibly corresponds to TRBD1 (6 bases). CDR3 length: 14 residues. Trimming cost V 0 bases and J 4 bases, with 12 bases left between them. Per germline, CDR1 GTSNPN and CDR2 SVGIG (reference sequence). The CDR3 sequence is CAWSVIRGGETQYF. The CDR3 DNA sequence: TGTGCCTGGAGTGTTATCAGGGGTGGAGAGACCCAGTACTTC.

The chain couples TRBV7-8 to TRBJ1-5, with D possibly being TRBD1 (5 bases). Germline CDR1 reads SGHVS; CDR2 reads FQNEAQ. V lost 1 base to trimming and J lost 2 bases, with 9 bases between them. This CDR3 region has 15 residues. The CDR3 spells CASSLEEGRNQPQHF. The DNA of the CDR3 is TGTGCCAGCAGCTTAGAGGAGGGGCGCAATCAGCCCCAGCATTTT.

This rearrangement joins TRBV3-1 to TRBJ2-1, with 9 bases matching TRBD1. The CDR3 extends over 14 amino acids. With V trimmed by 6 bases and J by 9 bases, 9 bases remained unmatched. Germline CDR1 and CDR2: LGHDT and YNNKEL (reference sequence). The CDR3 bases are TGTGCCAGCAGAGGATACAGGGGGCGCGGTGAGCAGTTCTTC. Its translation is CASRGYRGRGEQFF.

The V call is TRBV11-2, the J call TRBJ1-4, with D possibly being TRBD1 (6 bases). The CDR3 has 14 residues. Germline CDR1 and CDR2: SGHAT and FQNNGV. Deletions cut 1 base from V and 7 bases from J, with 10 bases between. The CDR3 DNA is TGTGCCAGCAGCTTAGCAAGGACAGTTGAAAAACTGTTTTTT. Its protein product is CASSLARTVEKLFF.

This clonotype was counted only a few times. The chain employs TRBV5-8 and TRBJ1-2; a weak D match, TRBD1 (6 bases). The V and J ends lost 3 bases and 7 bases respectively, with 16 bases between them. The CDR3 runs to 14 residues. Per the germline V gene, CDR1 is SGHTS and CDR2 is YDEGEE. The CDR3 protein is CASSSGQPVGGYTF. As DNA, the CDR3 is TGTGCCAGCAGCTCAGGACAGCCTGTGGGTGGCTACACCTTC.

V and J are TRBV18 and TRBJ1-1, with 8 bases fitting TRBD1. V dropped 5 bases and J dropped 6; count of bases not matched to a gene: 8. The CDR3 contains 14 residues. Germline CDR1 reads KGHSH; CDR2 reads LQKENI. CDR3 nucleotide sequence: TGTGCCAGCTCAGCGGACAGGGTGATTGCTGAAGCTTTCTTT. Amino acids: CASSADRVIAEAFF.

The chain combines TRBV28 with TRBJ2-7; 8 bases are a match to TRBD2. V lost 3 bases and J lost 0; bases outside the gene matches: 4. In germline, CDR1 is MDHEN, CDR2 SYDVKM. This CDR3 has 15 amino acids. CDR3 amino acids: CASSLSGGLSYEQYF. The CDR3 DNA sequence: TGTGCCAGCAGTTTGAGCGGGGGCCTCTCCTACGAGCAGTACTTC.

The J gene is TRBJ1-1, the V gene TRBV24-1; D unclear. Trimming removed 2 bases from V and 2 bases from J, with 5 bases in between. This CDR3 has 13 amino acids. Germline loops: CDR1 KGHDR, CDR2 SFDVKD. The CDR3 DNA is TGTGCCACCAGTGATTCGGGAAACACTGAAGCTTTCTTT. This codes for CATSDSGNTEAFF.

This clonotype was observed a few times. J is TRBJ2-1 and V is TRBV24-1; 7 bases line up with TRBD2. Trimming removed 3 bases from V and 0 bases from J; junction bases left unmatched: 1. This CDR3 comprises 15 residues. Germline CDR1 and CDR2: KGHDR and SFDVKD. CDR3 DNA sequence: TGTGCCACCAGTGATGGGGGGGACTCCTACAATGAGCAGTTCTTC. Protein sequence: CATSDGGDSYNEQFF.

This clonotype occurred a few times. The chain uses TRBV2 and TRBJ2-3; TRBD2 matches at 9 bases. Germline V lookup: CDR1 SNHLY, CDR2 FYNNEI. The CDR3 totals 18 residues. V lost 7 bases to trimming and J lost 1 base; unmatched junction nucleotides: 15. The chain's CDR3 is CASIKATIAGAGTDTQYF. For the CDR3, the DNA is TGTGCCAGCATTAAAGCGACCATAGCGGGAGCAGGCACAGATACGCAGTATTTT.

This clonotype came up a few times. The V and J genes are TRBV27 and TRBJ2-7; the D is unclear. The V end was cut by 1 base, the J end by 5 bases, with 12 bases between. Germline V lookup: CDR1 MNHEY, CDR2 SMNVEV (reference sequence). The length of the CDR3 is 14 residues. CDR3 DNA: TGTGCCAGCAGTTTATGGCTGGGAACGAACGAGCAGTACTTC. Translating gives CASSLWLGTNEQYF.

This clonotype came up a few times. This chain's CDR3 is CSVEVGDTYEQYF. The CDR3 DNA is TGCAGCGTTGAAGTTGGGGACACCTACGAGCAGTACTTC. This chain uses TRBV29-1 with TRBJ2-7, with D tentatively TRBD1 (6 bases). V lost 1 base and J 2 bases, leaving 9 bases between the germline ends. There are 13 residues in the CDR3. Looked up from germline, CDR1 is SQVTM and CDR2 is ANQGSEA.

Notes on this clonotype: At one end the junction does not follow the germline gene, possibly because of a read error. This chain joins TRBV5-1 and TRBJ1-2; D might be TRBD1 (5 bases). CDR1 SGHRS and CDR2 YFSETQ come from the germline V gene. This CDR3 contains 14 residues. CDR3 region: CDSSAGRTGDGYTF. The CDR3 coding sequence is TGCGACAGCAGCGCGGGACGGACGGGGGATGGCTACACCTTC.

This clonotype was seen more than once but under ten times. The chain has TRBV5-1 and TRBJ2-1; 11 bases agree with TRBD2. The CDR3 has 14 amino acids. Looked up from germline, CDR1 is SGHRS and CDR2 is YFSETQ. J gave up 4 bases and V 6 bases, and 3 bases lay outside the gene matches. CDR3 sequence reads: CASTLAGGYNEQFF. In DNA, the CDR3 is TGCGCCAGCACCCTAGCGGGGGGATACAATGAGCAGTTCTTC.

In its sample, this clonotype was seen many times. The chain employs TRBV7-9 and TRBJ2-7; no clear D. The V and J ends lost 9 bases and 0 bases respectively, with 6 bases between them. The CDR3 is 11 residues long. CDR1 and CDR2 (germline): SEHNR, FQNEAQ (reference sequence). CDR3 region: CASRASYEQYF. CDR3 nucleotides: TGTGCCAGTAGGGCCTCCTACGAGCAGTACTTC.

The chain employs TRBV7-9 and TRBJ1-2, with D possibly matching TRBD1 (5 bases). The germline V gene encodes CDR1 SEHNR and CDR2 FQNEAQ (reference sequence). The CDR3 is 18 residues long. Deletions cut 7 bases from V and 4 bases from J, with 28 bases between. CDR3 protein: CASTIDLPSLREVYGYTF. CDR3 bases: TGTGCCAGCACCATCGACCTCCCATCCCTCAGGGAAGTCTATGGCTACACCTTC.

This clonotype was counted a few times. The V gene is TRBV7-9, the J gene TRBJ2-2; 9 bases are a match to TRBD1. This CDR3 comprises 15 residues. V lost 6 bases to trimming and J lost 1 base; unmatched junction nucleotides: 3. The germline V gene has CDR1 SEHNR and CDR2 FQNEAQ (reference sequence). CDR3 protein: CASRRQGGNTGELFF. CDR3 DNA: TGTGCCAGCAGACGACAGGGGGGGAACACCGGGGAGCTGTTTTTT. The full variable domain, its missing parts supplied by reference TRBV7-9 and TRBJ2-2, is DTGVSQNPRHKITKRGQNVTFRCDPISEHNRLYWYRQTLGQGPEFLTYFQNEAQLEKSRLLSDRFSAERPKGSFSTLEIQRTEQGDSAMYLCASRRQGGNTGELFFGEGSRLTVL.